This T cell receptor beta chain came from a study of shared clonotypes between healthy human individuals. The assay was immunoSEQ multiplex PCR, and TCRdb's table has in-frame clones only and misses some. The table shows some 660,000 clones, with 73% occurring only once. Regarding this clone: The sample has other DNA sequences that encode this CDR3 too.

Trimming took 8 bases from V and 4 from J, leaving 15 bases between them. The CDR3 covers 14 residues. CDR1 and CDR2 (germline): MNHNS, SASEGT. Input material: memory CD4+ T cells sorted from blood. Documented subset: CD45RA-negative fraction. The V and J genes are TRBV6-1 and TRBJ1-5; D unclear. This receptor was taken from a woman under 40 in good health. The CDR3 here is CASRDPGGNQPQHF. CDR3 in DNA: TGTGCCAGCCGGGATCCGGGAGGGAATCAGCCCCAGCATTTT.